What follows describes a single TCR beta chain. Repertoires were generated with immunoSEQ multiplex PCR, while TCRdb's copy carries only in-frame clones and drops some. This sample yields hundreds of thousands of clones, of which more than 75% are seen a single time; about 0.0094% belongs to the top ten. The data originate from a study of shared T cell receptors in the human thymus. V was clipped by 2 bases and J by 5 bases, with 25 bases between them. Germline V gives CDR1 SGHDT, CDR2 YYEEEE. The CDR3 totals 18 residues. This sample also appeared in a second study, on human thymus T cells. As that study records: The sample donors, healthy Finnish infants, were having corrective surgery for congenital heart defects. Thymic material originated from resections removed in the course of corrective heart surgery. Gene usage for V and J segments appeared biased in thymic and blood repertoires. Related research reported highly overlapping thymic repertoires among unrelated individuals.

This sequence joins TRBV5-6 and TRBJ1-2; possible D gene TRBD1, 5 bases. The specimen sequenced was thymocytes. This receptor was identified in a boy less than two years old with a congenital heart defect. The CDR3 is CASSFVGLQRPPFYGYTF. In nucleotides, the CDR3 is TGTGCCAGCAGCTTCGTGGGGCTACAGAGGCCGCCCTTTTATGGCTACACCTTC.